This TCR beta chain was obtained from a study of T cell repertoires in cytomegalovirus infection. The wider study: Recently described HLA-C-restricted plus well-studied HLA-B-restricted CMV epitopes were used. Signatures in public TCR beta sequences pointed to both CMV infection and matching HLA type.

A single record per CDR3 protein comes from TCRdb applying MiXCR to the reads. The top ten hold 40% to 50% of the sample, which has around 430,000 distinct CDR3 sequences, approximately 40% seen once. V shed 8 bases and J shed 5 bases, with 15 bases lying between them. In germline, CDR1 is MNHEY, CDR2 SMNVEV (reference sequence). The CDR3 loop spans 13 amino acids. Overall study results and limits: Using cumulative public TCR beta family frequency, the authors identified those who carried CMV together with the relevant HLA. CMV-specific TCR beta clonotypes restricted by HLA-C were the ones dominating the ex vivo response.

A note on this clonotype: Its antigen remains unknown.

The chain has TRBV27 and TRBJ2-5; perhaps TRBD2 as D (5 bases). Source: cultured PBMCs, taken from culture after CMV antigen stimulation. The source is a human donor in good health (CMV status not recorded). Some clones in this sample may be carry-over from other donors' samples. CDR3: CASGRALGETQYF. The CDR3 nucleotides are TGTGCCAGCGGGCGGGCCCTAGGGGAGACCCAGTACTTC.